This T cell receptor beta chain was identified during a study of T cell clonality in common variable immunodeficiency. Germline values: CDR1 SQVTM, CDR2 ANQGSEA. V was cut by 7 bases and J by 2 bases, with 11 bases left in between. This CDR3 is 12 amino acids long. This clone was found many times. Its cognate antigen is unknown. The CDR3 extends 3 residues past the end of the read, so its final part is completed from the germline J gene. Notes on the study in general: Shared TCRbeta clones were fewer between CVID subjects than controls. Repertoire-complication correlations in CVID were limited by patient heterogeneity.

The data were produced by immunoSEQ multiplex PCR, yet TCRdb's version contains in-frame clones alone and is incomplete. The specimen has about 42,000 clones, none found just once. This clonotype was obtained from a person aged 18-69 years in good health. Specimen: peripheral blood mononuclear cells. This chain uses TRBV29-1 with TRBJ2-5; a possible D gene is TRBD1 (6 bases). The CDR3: CSAWTAQETQYF. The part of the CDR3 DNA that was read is TGCAGCGCCTGGACAGCTCAAGAGACC.